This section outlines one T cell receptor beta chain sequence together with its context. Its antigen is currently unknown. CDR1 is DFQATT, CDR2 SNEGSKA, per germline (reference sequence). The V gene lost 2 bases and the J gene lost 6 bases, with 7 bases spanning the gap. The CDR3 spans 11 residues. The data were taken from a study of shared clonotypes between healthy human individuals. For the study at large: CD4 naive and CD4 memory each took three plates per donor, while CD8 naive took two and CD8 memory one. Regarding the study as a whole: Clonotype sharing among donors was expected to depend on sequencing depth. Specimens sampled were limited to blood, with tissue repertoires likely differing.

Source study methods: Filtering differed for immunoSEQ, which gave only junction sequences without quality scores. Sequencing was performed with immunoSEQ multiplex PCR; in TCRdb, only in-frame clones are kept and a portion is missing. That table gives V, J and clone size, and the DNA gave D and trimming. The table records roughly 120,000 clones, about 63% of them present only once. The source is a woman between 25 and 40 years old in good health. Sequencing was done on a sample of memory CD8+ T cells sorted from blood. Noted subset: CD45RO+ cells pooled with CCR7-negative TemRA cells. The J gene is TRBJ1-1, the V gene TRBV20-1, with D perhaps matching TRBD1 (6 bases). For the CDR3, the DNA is TGCAGTGCTAGACAGGGGCCTGAAGCTTTCTTT. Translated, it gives CSARQGPEAFF.